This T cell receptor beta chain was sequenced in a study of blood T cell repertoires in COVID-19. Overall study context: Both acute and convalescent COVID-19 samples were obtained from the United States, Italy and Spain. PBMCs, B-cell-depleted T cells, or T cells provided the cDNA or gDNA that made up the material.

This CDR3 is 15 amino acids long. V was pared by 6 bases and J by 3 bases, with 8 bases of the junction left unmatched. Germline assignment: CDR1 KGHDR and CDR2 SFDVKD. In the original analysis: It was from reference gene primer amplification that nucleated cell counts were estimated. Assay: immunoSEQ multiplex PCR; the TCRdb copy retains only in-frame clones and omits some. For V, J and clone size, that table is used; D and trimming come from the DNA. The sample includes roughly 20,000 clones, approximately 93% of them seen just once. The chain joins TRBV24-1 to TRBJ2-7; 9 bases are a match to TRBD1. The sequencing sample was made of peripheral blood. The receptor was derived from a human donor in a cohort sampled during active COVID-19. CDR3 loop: CATSSGQGNGYEQYF. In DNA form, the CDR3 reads TGTGCCACCAGTAGTGGACAGGGGAATGGCTACGAGCAGTACTTC.